The clone carrying this T cell receptor (beta chain) came up many times. What it recognizes is unknown. V shed 0 bases and J 2 bases; nucleotides not matched to a gene: 3. The CDR3 is 15 amino acids. Germline CDR1 reads SGHRS; CDR2 reads YFSETQ. This sample is drawn from a study of identical twins. General observations from the study: Within beta out-of-frame sequences, the excess sharing observed between twins was weaker. Partly confounded zero-insertion analyses could result from invariant MAIT and iNKT cells. Conclusions relied on cross-sectional statistical analysis, not following the same donors. Monozygotic twin pairs showed more out-of-frame TCR alpha sharing than models estimated.

TCRdb fed the 5' RACE reads into MiXCR, producing one record per CDR3 protein. The table shows some 710,000 distinct CDR3 sequences, with 5.5% to 7.5% occurring only once. The V call is TRBV5-1, the J call TRBJ2-3, with 7 bases lining up with TRBD2. The source is a man between 18 and 35 years old in good health. The sample consisted of naive T cells sorted from blood. Here the CDR3 DNA reads TGCGCCAGCAGCTTGGGGGACTACTTCACAGATACGCAGTATTTT. This translates into CASSLGDYFTDTQYF. The variable domain in full, completed from reference TRBV5-1 and TRBJ2-3, reads KAGVTQTPRYLIKTRGQQVTLSCSPISGHRSVSWYQQTPGQGLQFLFEYFSETQRNKGNFPGRFSGRQFSNSRSEMNVSTLELGDSALYLCASSLGDYFTDTQYFGPGTRLTVL.